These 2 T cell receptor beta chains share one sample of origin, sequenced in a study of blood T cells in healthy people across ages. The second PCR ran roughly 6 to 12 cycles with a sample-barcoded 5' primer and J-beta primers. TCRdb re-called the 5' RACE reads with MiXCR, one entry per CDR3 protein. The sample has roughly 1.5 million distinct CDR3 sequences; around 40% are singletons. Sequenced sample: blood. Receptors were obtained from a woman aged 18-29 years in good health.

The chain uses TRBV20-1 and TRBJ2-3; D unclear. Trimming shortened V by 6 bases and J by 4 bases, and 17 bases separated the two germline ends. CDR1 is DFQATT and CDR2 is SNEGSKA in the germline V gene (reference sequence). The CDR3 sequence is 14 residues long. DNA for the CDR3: TGCAGTGCCCGAGCCTCCCCGATCTCAGATACGCAGTATTTT. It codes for CSARASPISDTQYF.

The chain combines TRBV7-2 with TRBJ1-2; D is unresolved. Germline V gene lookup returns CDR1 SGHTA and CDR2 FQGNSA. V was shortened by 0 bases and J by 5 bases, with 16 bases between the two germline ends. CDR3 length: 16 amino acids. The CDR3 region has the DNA TGTGCCAGCAGCTTAGCTAGCTCCGCAGGCCCATATGGCTACACCTTC. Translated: CASSLASSAGPYGYTF.